The 3 T cell receptor beta chains given below trace back to one sample, sequenced in a study of cytomegalovirus exposure and HLA in healthy donors. The PCR was carried out with 60 Vbeta primers and 13 Jbeta primers. Generated by immunoSEQ multiplex PCR, the TCRdb table keeps only in-frame clones and is missing some. The data contain about 110,000 clones, approximately 70% of them seen just once; the ten biggest clones take up approximately 3.8%. Sequencing used PBMCs. These receptors originate from a man aged 30-40 years in good health and CMV-seropositive.

The CDR3 sequence is CASSPPGVGFVGDGELFF. Here the CDR3 DNA reads TGTGCCAGCAGCCCCCCGGGGGTGGGGTTCGTCGGGGACGGGGAGCTGTTTTTT. This rearrangement joins TRBV11-3 to TRBJ2-2; possibly TRBD2 for D (6 bases). CDR3 length: 18 residues. V gave up 5 bases and J gave up 7 bases, with 26 bases separating them. The V gene's germline CDR1 is SGHNT and CDR2 YENEEA.

The rearrangement uses TRBV5-1 and TRBJ1-2, with D tentatively TRBD1 (5 bases). CDR3 length: 12 amino acids. The V gene lost 3 bases and the J gene lost 4 bases, with 7 bases spanning the gap. Germline lookup yields CDR1 SGHRS and CDR2 YFSETQ. CDR3 nucleotide sequence: TGCGCCAGCAGCTCTGACAGCTATGGCTACACCTTC. It translates to CASSSDSYGYTF.

This chain joins TRBV30 and TRBJ1-2, with 11 bases matching TRBD1. CDR3 size: 14 residues. Germline V gene sequence: CDR1 GTSNPN, CDR2 SVGIG (reference sequence). After removal of 8 bases from V and 1 base from J, the junction contained 6 bases not matched to a gene. The CDR3: CARSGTGGNYGYTF. The CDR3 DNA reads as TGTGCCCGAAGCGGGACAGGGGGTAACTATGGCTACACCTTC.